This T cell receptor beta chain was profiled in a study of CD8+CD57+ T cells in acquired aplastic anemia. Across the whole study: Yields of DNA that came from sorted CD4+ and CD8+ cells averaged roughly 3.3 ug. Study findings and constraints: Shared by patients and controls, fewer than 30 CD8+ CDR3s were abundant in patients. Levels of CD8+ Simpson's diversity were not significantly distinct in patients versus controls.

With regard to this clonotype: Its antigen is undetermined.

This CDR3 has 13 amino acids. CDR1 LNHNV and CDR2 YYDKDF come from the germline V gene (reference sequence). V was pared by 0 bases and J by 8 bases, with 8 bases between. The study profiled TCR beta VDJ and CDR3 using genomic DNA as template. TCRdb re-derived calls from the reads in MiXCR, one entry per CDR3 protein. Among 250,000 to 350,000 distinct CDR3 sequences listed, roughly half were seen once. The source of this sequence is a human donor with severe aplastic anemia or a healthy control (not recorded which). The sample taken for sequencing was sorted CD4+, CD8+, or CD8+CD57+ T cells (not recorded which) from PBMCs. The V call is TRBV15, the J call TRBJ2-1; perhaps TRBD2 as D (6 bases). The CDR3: CATSRDASDEQFF. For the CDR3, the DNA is TGTGCCACCAGCAGAGATGCTAGCGATGAGCAGTTCTTC.